The 26 T cell receptor beta chains in this list originate from one sample, sequenced in a study of read filtering for tumor transcriptome and immune sequencing. This library used roughly 430 ng RNA and molecular barcoded adaptors spanning alpha/delta and beta/gamma chains. Via MiXCR, TCRdb re-called the reads, giving one row per CDR3 protein. The table lists 39,000 or so distinct CDR3 sequences, around an eighth of them singletons. The source material was a population of CD138-negative cells sorted from bone marrow. The receptors stem from a donor aged 40 or over with multiple myeloma.

Ten or more counts support this clonotype. This CDR3 reads CASTQLAGGPREQYF. In DNA, the CDR3 is TGTGCCAGCACCCAACTAGCGGGAGGGCCTCGGGAGCAGTACTTC. The genes are TRBV27 and TRBJ2-7, with 13 bases fitting TRBD2. The germline gives CDR1 MNHEY, CDR2 SMNVEV (reference sequence). Trimming at V came to 7 bases and at J to 7 bases, leaving 10 bases not matched to a gene. There are 15 residues in the CDR3.

This clonotype was counted many times. The chain recombines TRBV12-3 or TRBV12-4 with TRBJ2-3; D possibly uses TRBD1 or TRBD2 (5 bases each). The length of the CDR3 is 15 residues. Trimming stripped 1 base from V and 2 bases from J, with 10 bases between. Here the CDR3 DNA reads TGTGCCAGCAGTTTAGAGGGACGGCACACAGATACGCAGTATTTT. Translating gives CASSLEGRHTDTQYF.

J is TRBJ2-5 and V is TRBV5-1; 9 nucleotides match TRBD1. Germline assignment: CDR1 SGHRS and CDR2 YFSETQ. Trimming took 1 base from V and 3 from J; bases not matched to a gene: 10. The CDR3 is 17 amino acids. CDR3 DNA sequence: TGCGCCAGCAGCTTGACGGCACAGGGGGCAGGAGAAGAGACCCAGTACTTC. It yields the protein CASSLTAQGAGEETQYF.

This clonotype was observed at least ten times. The CDR3 region is CSARGTGTSIEQYF. Written as DNA, the CDR3 is TGCAGTGCTAGAGGGACAGGGACTTCGATAGAGCAGTACTTC. The J gene is TRBJ2-7, the V gene TRBV20-1; TRBD1 matches 8 bases. CDR1 and CDR2 from the germline V gene are DFQATT and SNEGSKA (reference sequence). After removal of 1 base from V and 7 bases from J, the junction contained 9 bases not matched to a gene. CDR3 length: 14 amino acids.

Turning to this clonotype: A much larger clone lies a single base off, so this may be a read error. The chain couples TRBV20-1 to TRBJ1-3, with D perhaps matching TRBD1 (6 bases). The germline V gene has CDR1 DFQATT and CDR2 SNEGSKA (reference sequence). CDR3 length: 13 residues. DNA for the CDR3: TGCAGTGCTCATGGGGGCTTCGGAAACCCCATATATTTT. Its protein product is CSAHGGFGNPIYF.

On this clonotype itself: A much larger clone differs by one base, so this may be a read error. The chain combines TRBV7-2 with TRBJ2-1; 11 nucleotides align to TRBD2. Germline V gives CDR1 SGHTA, CDR2 FQGNSA. The CDR3 contains 15 residues. CDR3 sequence: CASSPSGRSYNEQSF. CDR3 nucleotide sequence: TGTGCCAGCAGCCCTAGCGGGAGGTCCTACAATGAGCAGTCCTTC.

This clonotype was recorded at least ten times. The V call is TRBV18, the J call TRBJ1-5, with a possible D match to TRBD1 (5 bases). The CDR3 is made up of 15 amino acids. Germline CDR1 is KGHSH and CDR2 is LQKENI. Deletions cut 2 bases from V and 7 bases from J, with 15 bases between. The CDR3 sequence: CASSPEGGSGQPQHF. The DNA of the CDR3 is TGTGCCAGCTCACCAGAGGGCGGATCAGGGCAGCCCCAGCATTTT.

Many counts were recorded for this clonotype. The gene calls are TRBV20-1 and TRBJ2-3; 7 bases line up with TRBD1. With 6 bases clipped from V and 2 bases from J, the junction kept 14 bases outside the gene matches. Germline lookup yields CDR1 DFQATT and CDR2 SNEGSKA (reference sequence). This CDR3 comprises 16 residues. This CDR3 is CSARVLDRRTTDTQYF. In nucleotides, the CDR3 is TGCAGTGCGAGGGTGCTGGACAGGAGGACCACAGATACGCAGTATTTT.

This clonotype was seen many times. Sequence at one end of the junction differs from germline and may be a read error. The chain is built from TRBV7-7 and TRBJ2-1; TRBD2 is a possible D gene (6 bases). Germline lookup yields CDR1 SSHAT and CDR2 FNYEAQ (reference sequence). The CDR3 extends over 15 amino acids. CDR3 coding DNA: TGTGCTAGCAGCTTAGCTTACGGGAGAGGTAATGAGCAGTTCTTC. This sequence encodes CASSLAYGRGNEQFF.

This clonotype came up many times. The chain joins TRBV30 to TRBJ1-2; TRBD1 aligns across 10 bases. J lost 5 bases, V lost 5 bases, and 8 bases had no gene match. Germline lookup yields CDR1 GTSNPN and CDR2 SVGIG (reference sequence). The CDR3 sequence is 14 residues long. The CDR3 is CAWELDRGLYGYTF. The CDR3 DNA reads TGTGCCTGGGAACTGGACAGGGGGTTGTATGGCTACACCTTC.

This clonotype came up many times. This may be a read error, as it is one base from a much larger clone. The V call is TRBV20-1, the J call TRBJ2-1; D is unresolved. Germline V CDR1 and CDR2: DFQATT, SNEGSKA (reference sequence). The CDR3 totals 11 residues. The CDR3 DNA is TGCAGTGCTAGAGGATACAATGGGCAGTTCTTC. It yields the protein CSARGYNGQFF.

About this clonotype: A far larger clone is only one base removed, so a read error is likely. The rearrangement links TRBV7-2 to TRBJ2-4; D unclear. Germline loops: CDR1 SGHTA, CDR2 FQGNSA. The CDR3 consists of 15 residues. V was cut by 5 bases and J by 2 bases, with 13 bases left in between. CDR3 in DNA: TGTGCCAGCAGCCCCCCCATTAGCTCCAAAAACATTCAGTACTTC. It translates to CASSPPISSKNIQYF. The whole variable domain, filled in from reference TRBV7-2 and TRBJ2-4, reads GAGVSQSPSNKVTEKGKDVELRCDPISGHTALYWYRQSLGQGLEFLIYFQGNSAPDKSGLPSDRFSAERTGGSVSTLTIQRTQQEDSAVYLCASSPPISSKNIQYFGAGTRLSVL.

This chain's CDR3 is CATSRDGWTESIHEQYF. As DNA, the CDR3 is TGTGCCACCAGCAGAGATGGGTGGACAGAGTCTATCCACGAGCAGTACTTC. This chain uses TRBV15 with TRBJ2-7; weak D call: TRBD1 (6 bases). The germline V gene has CDR1 LNHNV and CDR2 YYDKDF (reference sequence). The CDR3 length is 17 residues. Between the trimmed V and J ends, which lost 0 bases and 5 bases, there was a span of 20 bases.

This clonotype has more than one count but fewer than ten. This chain uses TRBV19 with TRBJ1-5; no clear D. There are 18 residues in the CDR3. The V end lost 3 bases, the J end lost 0 bases, and 18 bases lay between the germline ends. Germline V gives CDR1 LNHDA, CDR2 SQIVND (reference sequence). CDR3 coding DNA: TGTGCCAGTAGTATCCCGGACGGCCTCTTTTATAGCAATCAGCCCCAGCATTTT. It is translated as CASSIPDGLFYSNQPQHF.

This clonotype showed up many times. The chain recombines TRBV5-1 with TRBJ1-2, with 7 nucleotides matching TRBD1. Germline-derived CDR1 and CDR2 are SGHRS and YFSETQ. The CDR3 is made up of 15 amino acids. V shed 0 bases and J 2 bases; nucleotides not matched to a gene: 4. CDR3 coding DNA: TGCGCCAGCAGCTTGGGTGCAGGGGGGAACTATGGCTACACCTTC. This codes for CASSLGAGGNYGYTF.

The sample holds many counts of this clonotype. This sequence joins TRBV30 and TRBJ2-1, with 7 nucleotides matching TRBD2. Trimming at V came to 2 bases and at J to 9 bases, leaving 7 bases not matched to a gene. Germline V gene lookup returns CDR1 GTSNPN and CDR2 SVGIG (reference sequence). The CDR3 runs 13 residues. Here the CDR3 DNA reads TGTGCCTGGAGTCCAGCGGGAAGCCTTGAGCAGTTCTTC. It codes for CAWSPAGSLEQFF.

V is TRBV24-1 and J is TRBJ1-3, with D uncertain. V was trimmed by 4 bases and J by 0 bases, leaving 6 bases between them. Germline-derived CDR1 and CDR2 are KGHDR and SFDVKD. This CDR3 comprises 14 residues. CDR3 sequence reads: CATSDRSSGNTIYF. CDR3 coding DNA: TGTGCCACCAGTGACCGGTCCTCTGGAAACACCATATATTTT.

At least ten counts were recorded for this clonotype. The chain carries TRBV4-3 and TRBJ1-1; D is perhaps TRBD1 (5 bases). Between the trimmed V and J ends, which lost 0 bases and 6 bases, there was a span of 20 bases. The CDR3 extends over 17 amino acids. Germline V gene lookup returns CDR1 LGHNA and CDR2 YSLEER. DNA for the CDR3: TGCGCCAGCAGCCAAGATTCTCAGGGTCTAGCGAGGGCTGAAGCTTTCTTT. Translation gives CASSQDSQGLARAEAFF.

This clonotype was found many times. The chain couples TRBV9 to TRBJ2-7; the match to TRBD1 covers 7 bases. V lost 4 bases, J lost 2 bases, and 6 bases stayed unmatched. The germline V gene has CDR1 SGDLS and CDR2 YYNGEE. The CDR3 sequence is 14 residues long. CDR3 coding DNA: TGTGCCAGCAGCATCCAAGGGGGCGCCTACGAGCAGTACTTC. Translation: CASSIQGGAYEQYF.

This clonotype was recorded many times. The chain links TRBV29-1 to TRBJ2-5; D may be TRBD2 (5 bases). CDR1 SQVTM and CDR2 ANQGSEA come from the germline V gene. The germline V and J ends were trimmed by 4 bases and 4 bases, with 10 bases remaining between them. The CDR3 runs 12 residues. This CDR3 is CSVGGLRETQYF. CDR3 DNA sequence: TGCAGCGTTGGAGGGCTGAGAGAGACCCAGTACTTC. Based on the CDR3 plus reference TRBV29-1 and TRBJ2-5, the full variable domain is SAVISQKPSRDICQRGTSLTIQCQVDSQVTMMFWYRQQPGQSLTLIATANQGSEATYESGFVIDKFPISRPNLTFSTLTVSNMSPEDSSIYLCSVGGLRETQYFGPGTRLLVL.

This clonotype is judged medium-sized. This chain joins TRBV7-9 and TRBJ2-1, with 8 nucleotides matching TRBD1. This CDR3 spans 13 amino acids. V was clipped by 10 bases and J by 7 bases; unmatched bases: 9. Germline CDR1 is SEHNR and CDR2 is FQNEAQ (reference sequence). DNA for the CDR3: TGTGCCATTACACCATACAGGGGGAATGAGCAGTTCTTC. Translated: CAITPYRGNEQFF.

This clonotype has a count of ten or more. CDR3 loop: CSVVDRGSSYEQYF. The CDR3 coding sequence is TGCAGCGTTGTGGACAGGGGAAGCTCCTACGAGCAGTACTTC. This rearrangement joins TRBV29-1 to TRBJ2-7; 9 bases map to TRBD1. Germline V gene sequence: CDR1 SQVTM, CDR2 ANQGSEA. V lost 4 bases, J lost 0 bases, and 4 bases stayed unmatched. This CDR3 has 14 residues.

The V call is TRBV7-8, the J call TRBJ2-2, with TRBD2 identical over 8 bases. From germline, CDR1 is SGHVS and CDR2 FQNEAQ. The CDR3 loop spans 19 amino acids. The ends lost 5 bases at V and 1 base at J; junction bases unmatched: 15. This CDR3 reads CASSQTQVLAAMNTGELFF. CDR3 bases: TGTGCCAGCAGCCAAACCCAAGTACTAGCGGCAATGAACACCGGGGAGCTGTTTTTT.

The V call is TRBV5-1, the J call TRBJ2-7, with D possibly called TRBD1 or TRBD2 (6 bases each). Germline values: CDR1 SGHRS, CDR2 YFSETQ. V shed 0 bases and J shed 0 bases, with 10 bases lying between them. The CDR3 extends over 15 amino acids. In DNA form, the CDR3 reads TGCGCCAGCAGCTTGGGGGAGGACAGCTCCTACGAGCAGTACTTC. Translated, it gives CASSLGEDSSYEQYF.

This clonotype was seen many times. The rearrangement joins TRBV29-1 to TRBJ2-1, with 7 nucleotides matching TRBD2. After removal of 6 bases from V and 12 bases from J, the junction contained 2 bases not matched to a gene. Germline V lookup: CDR1 SQVTM, CDR2 ANQGSEA. The CDR3 length is 9 residues. The CDR3 DNA reads TGCAGCGTGTGGGAGGGGCAGTTCTTC. Protein sequence: CSVWEGQFF.

This clonotype was counted ten times or more. The chain has TRBV7-2 and TRBJ2-1; 8 positions match TRBD2. The germline V gene has CDR1 SGHTA and CDR2 FQGNSA. This CDR3 has 15 residues. The V segment lost 1 base and the J segment 6 bases; nucleotides outside the gene matches: 5. The CDR3 sequence: CASSLGQRESNEQFF. In DNA, the CDR3 is TGTGCCAGCAGCTTAGGCCAGCGGGAGAGCAATGAGCAGTTCTTC.